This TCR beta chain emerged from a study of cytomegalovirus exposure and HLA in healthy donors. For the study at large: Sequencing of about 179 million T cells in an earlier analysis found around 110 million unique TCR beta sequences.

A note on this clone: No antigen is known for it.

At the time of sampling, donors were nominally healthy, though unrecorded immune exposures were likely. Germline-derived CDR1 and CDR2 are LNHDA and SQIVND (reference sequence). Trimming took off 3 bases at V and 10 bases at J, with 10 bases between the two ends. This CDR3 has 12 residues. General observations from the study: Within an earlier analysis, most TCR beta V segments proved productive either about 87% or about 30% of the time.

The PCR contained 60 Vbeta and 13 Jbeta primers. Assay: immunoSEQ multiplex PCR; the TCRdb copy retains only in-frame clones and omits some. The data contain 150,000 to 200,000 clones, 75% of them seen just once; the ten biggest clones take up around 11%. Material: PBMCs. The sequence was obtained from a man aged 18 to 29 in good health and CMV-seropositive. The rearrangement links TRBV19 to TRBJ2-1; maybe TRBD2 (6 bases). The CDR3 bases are TGTGCCAGTAGTATCAGGAGGGGAGAGCAGTTCTTC. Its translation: CASSIRRGEQFF. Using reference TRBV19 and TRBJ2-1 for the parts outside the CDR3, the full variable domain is DGGITQSPKYLFRKEGQNVTLSCEQNLNHDAMYWYRQDPGQGLRLIYYSQIVNDFQKGDIAEGYSVSREKKESFPLTVTSAQKNPTAFYLCASSIRRGEQFFGPGTRLTVL.